The rows below give T cell receptor beta chains drawn from one sample of a study of cytomegalovirus exposure and HLA in healthy donors. Here immunoSEQ multiplex PCR was the method, and the copy in TCRdb shows in-frame clones only, minus some. The sample contains around 190,000 clones, just under 75% of which appear only once. The sample consisted of PBMCs. The receptors were sampled from a woman under 40 in good health and CMV-seropositive. The CDR3 runs from the conserved cysteine through the conserved F or W. The order of the fields is CDR3 length, J gene, V gene, D gene, clone size, CDR3 DNA, CDR3 protein. A D gene is named only where the DNA matches it firmly. Some rows have no size entry. The others give once, few or many, or a class for an expanded clone.

len: 14
j_gene: TRBJ1-2
v_gene: TRBV6-1
d_gene: -
abundance: -
CDR3nt: TGTGCCAGCAGTGGGACAGTGCGGAACTATGGCTACACCTTC
CDR3aa: CASSGTVRNYGYTF

len: 14
j_gene: TRBJ1-1
v_gene: TRBV28
d_gene: -
abundance: -
CDR3nt: TGTGCCAGCAGTCCCCCCGGGGGGGGCACTGAAGCTTTCTTT
CDR3aa: CASSPPGGGTEAFF

len: 15
j_gene: TRBJ2-1
v_gene: TRBV7-9
d_gene: TRBD2
abundance: -
CDR3nt: TGTGCCAGCAGCCCGACTAGCGGTTGGGGCAATGAGCAGTTCTTC
CDR3aa: CASSPTSGWGNEQFF

len: 13
j_gene: TRBJ2-2
v_gene: TRBV5-4
d_gene: -
abundance: few
CDR3nt: TGTGCCAGCAGCGACGACTCGACCGGGGAGCTGTTTTTT
CDR3aa: CASSDDSTGELFF

len: 16
j_gene: TRBJ1-2
v_gene: TRBV7-9
d_gene: -
abundance: once
CDR3nt: TGTGCCAGCAGCTCCACTCCGGGACACAATATTTATGGCTACACCTTC
CDR3aa: CASSSTPGHNIYGYTF

len: 15
j_gene: TRBJ1-1
v_gene: TRBV28
d_gene: -
abundance: -
CDR3nt: TGTGCCAGCAGCCCCCGGCGGACTACCTACACTGAAGCTTTCTTT
CDR3aa: CASSPRRTTYTEAFF

len: 12
j_gene: TRBJ1-4
v_gene: TRBV7-9
d_gene: -
abundance: few
CDR3nt: TGTGCCAGCAGCCCTTGGCAGGGTGAACTGTTTTTT
CDR3aa: CASSPWQGELFF

len: 15
j_gene: TRBJ2-2
v_gene: TRBV25-1
d_gene: TRBD1
abundance: -
CDR3nt: TGTGCCAGCACCGGGACAGGGGGCGCGTCGGGGGAGCTGTTTTTT
CDR3aa: CASTGTGGASGELFF

len: 15
j_gene: TRBJ2-2
v_gene: TRBV5-1
d_gene: TRBD2
abundance: once
CDR3nt: TGCGCCAGCAGCAAAGGAGCGGGAGTCACCGGGGAGCTGTTTTTT
CDR3aa: CASSKGAGVTGELFF

len: 14
j_gene: TRBJ1-1
v_gene: TRBV7-2
d_gene: -
abundance: -
CDR3nt: TGTGCCAGCAGCTTAGGGGGGGGGCCCACTGAAGCTTTCTTT
CDR3aa: CASSLGGGPTEAFF

len: 12
j_gene: TRBJ2-7
v_gene: TRBV19
d_gene: TRBD1
abundance: once
CDR3nt: TGTGCCACTGGACAGGGGTTCAACGAGCAGTACTTC
CDR3aa: CATGQGFNEQYF

len: 12
j_gene: TRBJ2-5
v_gene: TRBV19
d_gene: -
abundance: -
CDR3nt: TGTGCCACCCTGGAGAGGGGGAAGACCCAGTACTTC
CDR3aa: CATLERGKTQYF

len: 15
j_gene: TRBJ2-3
v_gene: TRBV27
d_gene: -
abundance: few
CDR3nt: TGTGCCAGCAGTTACGGGGAGTTGAGCACAGATACGCAGTATTTT
CDR3aa: CASSYGELSTDTQYF

len: 13
j_gene: TRBJ1-4
v_gene: TRBV28
d_gene: -
abundance: -
CDR3nt: TGTGCCAGCAGTACGGTAGCTAATGAAAAACTGTTTTTT
CDR3aa: CASSTVANEKLFF

len: 15
j_gene: TRBJ1-4
v_gene: TRBV28
d_gene: TRBD1
abundance: once
CDR3nt: TGTGCCAGCAGTCCTCGGGACAGGGGTAATGAAAAACTGTTTTTT
CDR3aa: CASSPRDRGNEKLFF

len: 14
j_gene: TRBJ2-7
v_gene: TRBV7-8
d_gene: TRBD2
abundance: -
CDR3nt: TGTGCCAGCGGCTACTCTAGCGGGGGGTACGAGCAGTACTTC
CDR3aa: CASGYSSGGYEQYF

len: 14
j_gene: TRBJ1-1
v_gene: TRBV29-1
d_gene: -
abundance: -
CDR3nt: TGCAGCGTTGGACGGGGAGGGGCAAAGGTTGAAGCTTTCTTT
CDR3aa: CSVGRGGAKVEAFF

len: 17
j_gene: TRBJ2-5
v_gene: TRBV7-8
d_gene: -
abundance: -
CDR3nt: TGTGCCAGCAGCTTAGCTCTCCAGGGGCGCTACCAAGAGACCCAGTACTTC
CDR3aa: CASSLALQGRYQETQYF

len: 13
j_gene: TRBJ1-2
v_gene: TRBV28
d_gene: TRBD1
abundance: -
CDR3nt: TGTGCCGGCACCCCCAGGGGGGCGGGTGGCTACACCTTC
CDR3aa: CAGTPRGAGGYTF

len: 16
j_gene: TRBJ2-1
v_gene: TRBV14
d_gene: TRBD2
abundance: -
CDR3nt: TGTGCCAGCAGCCAAGGAGGAGCGGGAGGGCGCTATGAGCAGTTCTTC
CDR3aa: CASSQGGAGGRYEQFF

len: 15
j_gene: TRBJ2-7
v_gene: TRBV28
d_gene: TRBD2
abundance: few
CDR3nt: TGTGCCAGCAGACTACTAGCGGGAGGCACCCACGAGCAGTACTTC
CDR3aa: CASRLLAGGTHEQYF

len: 14
j_gene: TRBJ2-4
v_gene: TRBV28
d_gene: TRBD2
abundance: -
CDR3nt: TGTGCCAGCAGCTCACTAGCGGGCGGAAACATTCAGTACTTC
CDR3aa: CASSSLAGGNIQYF

len: 15
j_gene: TRBJ1-3
v_gene: TRBV15
d_gene: -
abundance: -
CDR3nt: TGTGCCACCAGCGGAGGACTCAACTCTGGAAACACCATATATTTT
CDR3aa: CATSGGLNSGNTIYF

len: 14
j_gene: TRBJ2-7
v_gene: TRBV28
d_gene: TRBD1
abundance: few
CDR3nt: TGTGCCAGCAGGACGGACAGGGATACCTACGAGCAGTACTTC
CDR3aa: CASRTDRDTYEQYF

len: 14
j_gene: TRBJ1-3
v_gene: TRBV5-1
d_gene: -
abundance: few
CDR3nt: TGCGCCAGCAGCTTGGGGACTTCTGGAAACACCATATATTTT
CDR3aa: CASSLGTSGNTIYF

len: 14
j_gene: TRBJ1-4
v_gene: TRBV27
d_gene: TRBD1
abundance: -
CDR3nt: TGTGCCAGCAGTTTAAACAGGGGGCTGGAAAAACTGTTTTTT
CDR3aa: CASSLNRGLEKLFF

len: 13
j_gene: TRBJ2-7
v_gene: TRBV6-5
d_gene: -
abundance: -
CDR3nt: TGTGCCAGCAGTAGCGGAGACTCCTACGAGCAGTACTTC
CDR3aa: CASSSGDSYEQYF

len: 11
j_gene: TRBJ1-2
v_gene: TRBV19
d_gene: -
abundance: -
CDR3nt: TGTGCCAGTAGTAACAGGGATGGCTACACCTTC
CDR3aa: CASSNRDGYTF

len: 15
j_gene: TRBJ2-1
v_gene: TRBV4-1
d_gene: TRBD1
abundance: -
CDR3nt: TGCGCCAGCAGCCAGGGGCTACAGGGGAGAGGTGAGCAGTTCTTC
CDR3aa: CASSQGLQGRGEQFF